The rows below give T cell receptor beta chains drawn from one sample of a study of regulatory T cells in long-lasting Graves disease. MiXCR, applied by TCRdb to the multiplex PCR reads, yields one record per CDR3 protein. Among a few hundred thousand distinct CDR3 sequences, around 15% were seen once, and the ten largest hold 20%. The data also belong to a second study, concerning T cells in Graves' hyperthyroidism and ophthalmopathy.

Sequencing used peripheral blood mononuclear cells (PBMCs), obtained at new diagnosis, from a patient treated with antithyroid drugs. The source of these receptors is a woman aged 18 to 35 with Graves disease. Each CDR3 is given with its conserved first and last residue. The order of the fields is J gene, V gene, CDR3 length, CDR3 protein.

TRBJ2-7,TRBV6-9,14,CASSYSRESYEQYF
TRBJ2-6,TRBV29-1,16,CSVEGTDYSGANVLTF
TRBJ1-4,TRBV5-5,14,CASSLAGRSEKLFF
TRBJ2-7,TRBV10-2,15,CASSESRGRAYEQYF
TRBJ2-1,TRBV18,16,CASSPPWGLQAGEQFF
TRBJ1-1,TRBV12-3/TRBV12-4,13,CASIGIPNTEAFF
TRBJ2-7,TRBV2,14,CASKRGVVDYEQYF
TRBJ1-1,TRBV6-1,15,CASSAPGQGATEAFF
TRBJ2-5,TRBV28,16,CASSFRTSGGQETQYF
TRBJ2-2,TRBV19,12,CASSIYTGELFF
TRBJ2-1,TRBV6-5,13,CASSYSSGNEQFF
TRBJ1-1,TRBV11-2,14,CASSLRGRDTEAFF
TRBJ2-7,TRBV6-2/TRBV6-3,15,CASTYLRDSIYEQYF
TRBJ2-7,TRBV25-1,13,CASSRVAPYEQYF
TRBJ2-7,TRBV6-1,15,CASSKQLDGYYEQYF
TRBJ2-7,TRBV6-1,13,CASTWGVSYEQYF
TRBJ1-6,TRBV2,14,CASSEAGGRTPLHF
TRBJ2-7,TRBV19,17,CASSRNLAGRSPYEQYF
TRBJ2-1,TRBV2,18,CASRKGRGLAGLYNEQFF
TRBJ1-1,TRBV12-3/TRBV12-4,13,CASSSHGGTEAFF
TRBJ2-3,TRBV5-6,13,CASSLALAPIPSF
TRBJ2-2,TRBV6-1,15,CASSEEPWASGELFF
TRBJ2-1,TRBV5-1,15,CASRPGQGSYNEQFF
TRBJ2-7,TRBV9,15,CASSEGSGATYEQYF
TRBJ1-1,TRBV29-1,14,CSVLNEARNTEAFF
TRBJ1-2,TRBV28,16,CASSRSPGTGGYGYTF
TRBJ1-4,TRBV5-1,15,CASSLAGAGGEKLFF
TRBJ1-3,TRBV28,17,CASSPSPGRSSGNTIYF
TRBJ1-4,TRBV4-2,17,CASSQGGKDRDNEKLFF
TRBJ2-1,TRBV27,12,CASSPTRFEQFF
TRBJ2-7,TRBV5-1,16,CASTTTGGISSYEQYF
TRBJ2-5,TRBV20-1,14,CSARIGLAQETQYF
TRBJ2-3,TRBV2,14,CASSPGPFTDTQYF
TRBJ1-1,TRBV3-1,16,CASSPRAGARNTEAFF
TRBJ2-1,TRBV5-1,17,CASSLGLMTGGFDEQFF
TRBJ1-4,TRBV11-2,16,CASSPGGRQGEENLFF
TRBJ2-1,TRBV6-2/TRBV6-3,15,CASSQGLAGAGSQFF
TRBJ1-1,TRBV3-1,14,CASSRRQLGSEAFF